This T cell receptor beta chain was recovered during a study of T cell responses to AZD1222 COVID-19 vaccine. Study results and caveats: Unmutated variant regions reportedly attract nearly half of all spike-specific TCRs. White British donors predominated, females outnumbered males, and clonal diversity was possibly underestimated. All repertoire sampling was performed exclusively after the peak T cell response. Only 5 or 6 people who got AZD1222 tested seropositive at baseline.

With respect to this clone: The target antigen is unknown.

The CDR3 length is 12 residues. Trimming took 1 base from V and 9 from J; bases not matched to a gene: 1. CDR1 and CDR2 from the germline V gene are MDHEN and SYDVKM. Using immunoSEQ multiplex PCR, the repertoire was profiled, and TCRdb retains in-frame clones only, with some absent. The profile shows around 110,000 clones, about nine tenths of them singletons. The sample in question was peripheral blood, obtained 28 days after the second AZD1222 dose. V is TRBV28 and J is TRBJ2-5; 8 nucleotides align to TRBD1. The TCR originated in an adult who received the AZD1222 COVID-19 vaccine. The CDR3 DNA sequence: TGTGCCAGCAGTTTATTGGGACAGGCCCAGTACTTC. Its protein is CASSLLGQAQYF.